The 27 T cell receptor beta chains in this list originate from one sample, sequenced in a study of Ad26.COV2.S vaccination and SARS-CoV-2 variants. The repertoire was sequenced with immunoSEQ multiplex PCR; TCRdb's copy has only in-frame clones and lacks some. Among a few hundred thousand clones listed, around 90% were seen once. As for treatment: some 20 received Ad26.COV2.S at low or high dose, single or two shots; 5 received placebo; per-sample allocation not given. Day 63 after the first vaccine or placebo injection was the time point for sampling. The sequenced sample was peripheral blood, obtained in a trial of Ad26.COV2.S vaccine versus placebo. Receptors were obtained from a person aged 18 to 59 who received the Ad26.COV2.S COVID-19 vaccine or a placebo.

The V gene is TRBV4-1, the J gene TRBJ2-5; 8 nucleotides agree with TRBD1. In germline, CDR1 is MGHRA, CDR2 YSYEKL. The ends lost 5 bases at V and 4 bases at J; junction bases unmatched: 3. This CDR3 has 13 amino acids. The CDR3 sequence: CASSNGQGETQYF. Here the CDR3 DNA reads TGCGCCAGCAGCAATGGACAGGGAGAGACCCAGTACTTC.

The V call is TRBV11-2, the J call TRBJ1-2; a possible D gene is TRBD1 (5 bases). The CDR3 sequence is 13 residues long. Trimming left V 5 bases short and J 1 base short, with 8 bases between. Germline loops: CDR1 SGHAT, CDR2 FQNNGV. CDR3 amino acids: CASSPGGNYGYTF. DNA of the CDR3: TGTGCCAGCAGCCCCGGGGGTAACTATGGCTACACCTTC.

This chain uses TRBV9 with TRBJ2-2; a possible D gene is TRBD1 (6 bases). The CDR3 spans 17 residues. The V gene lost 3 bases and the J gene lost 3 bases, with 18 bases spanning the gap. The germline gives CDR1 SGDLS, CDR2 YYNGEE. CDR3 sequence: CASSAARTARYTGELFF. The CDR3 DNA is TGTGCCAGCAGCGCCGCCAGGACAGCCAGATACACCGGGGAGCTGTTTTTT.

This chain's CDR3 is CASSDQHLYSQPQHF. The CDR3 bases are TGTGCCAGCAGCGACCAACACCTTTACAGTCAGCCCCAGCATTTT. The chain combines TRBV21-1 with TRBJ1-5; the table calls TRBD1, which could not be checked here. TRBV21-1 has pseudogene status. CDR3 length equals 15 residues.

The V call is TRBV6-6, the J call TRBJ2-7; the D is unclear. CDR3 length: 11 amino acids. V dropped 5 bases and J dropped 3 bases, with 5 bases sitting between them. In germline, CDR1 is MNHNY, CDR2 SVGAGI (reference sequence). CDR3 sequence (DNA): TGTGCCAGCAGTGGGAACTACGAGCAGTACTTC. It codes for CASSGNYEQYF.

V usage is TRBV6-5 and J usage is TRBJ2-2; D remains unclear. The CDR3 extends over 13 amino acids. Germline CDR1 reads MNHEY; CDR2 reads SVGAGI. Trimming stripped 6 bases from V and 5 bases from J, with 10 bases between. CDR3 amino acids: CASRLGLTGELFF. CDR3 nucleotides: TGTGCCAGCAGGCTAGGTCTGACCGGGGAGCTGTTTTTT.

The CDR3 DNA reads TGCGCCAGCAGTCAATTACGGACAGGCGACACTGAAGCTTTCTTT. This gives the protein CASSQLRTGDTEAFF. This chain links TRBV23-1 with TRBJ1-1; TRBD1 aligns across 7 bases. TRBV23-1 qualifies as an ORF whose function is uncertain. The CDR3 contains 15 residues. The junction had 5 bases not matched to a gene; V was cut back by 1 base and J by 3 bases.

This clone has a single count. V is TRBV10-3 and J is TRBJ1-2; no definite D call. From germline, CDR1 is ENHRY and CDR2 SYGVKD. V was trimmed by 10 bases and J by 3 bases, leaving 15 bases between them. There are 13 residues in the CDR3. CDR3 coding DNA: TGTGCCACCGAGGATAAGGGCGACTATGGCTACACCTTC. The encoded protein is CATEDKGDYGYTF.

This clone was seen a handful of times. V usage is TRBV7-3 and J usage is TRBJ2-6; D is unresolved. Per germline, CDR1 SGHTA and CDR2 FQGTGA. The CDR3 is 12 residues long. Trimming removed 4 bases at V and 2 bases at J, with 0 bases between. CDR3 DNA sequence: TGTGCCAGCAGCTCTGGGGCCAACGTCCTGACTTTC. It is translated as CASSSGANVLTF.

The chain links TRBV6-6 to TRBJ2-7; D gene ambiguous. The germline V and J ends were trimmed by 2 bases and 4 bases, with 9 bases remaining between them. CDR3 length equals 13 residues. The germline V gene encodes CDR1 MNHNY and CDR2 SVGAGI (reference sequence). CDR3 sequence: CASSYVLEYEQYF. CDR3 sequence (DNA): TGTGCCAGCAGTTACGTGTTGGAATACGAGCAGTACTTC.

This clone was seen only once. CDR3 protein: CATSRGGLAGQNTEAFF. Here the CDR3 DNA reads TGTGCCACCAGCAGAGGGGGTCTTGCTGGGCAGAACACTGAAGCTTTCTTT. The rearrangement links TRBV15 to TRBJ1-1; D remains ambiguous. Between the trimmed V and J ends, which lost 1 base and 1 base, there was a span of 16 bases. Looked up from germline, CDR1 is LNHNV and CDR2 is YYDKDF (reference sequence). The CDR3 runs to 17 residues.

This clone is a singleton in its sample. The chain joins TRBV27 to TRBJ2-7; 7 positions agree with TRBD2. CDR3 length: 15 residues. The V segment lost 0 bases and the J segment 3 bases; nucleotides outside the gene matches: 5. Germline CDR1 MNHEY, CDR2 SMNVEV (reference sequence). In DNA form, the CDR3 reads TGTGCCAGCAGTTTATCGGCGGGGGACGGCTACGAGCAGTACTTC. The encoded protein is CASSLSAGDGYEQYF.

The chain employs TRBV6-6 and TRBJ2-7; tentative D call: TRBD2 (5 bases). The CDR3 is made up of 15 amino acids. V lost 6 bases, J lost 3 bases, and 18 bases lay in between. The V gene's germline CDR1 is MNHNY and CDR2 SVGAGI (reference sequence). DNA of the CDR3: TGTGCCAGCAGGGCACGGGCTGAGAGGGTCTACGAGCAGTACTTC. This translates into CASRARAERVYEQYF.

J is TRBJ2-3 and V is TRBV7-3, with 7 bases matching TRBD1. V shed 3 bases, J shed 4 bases, and the junction held 4 bases outside the gene matches. The CDR3 contains 14 residues. The germline V gene has CDR1 SGHTA and CDR2 FQGTGA. CDR3 nucleotide sequence: TGTGCCAGCAGCTTCACGACAGGGCCAGATACGCAGTATTTT. Its protein is CASSFTTGPDTQYF.

This chain joins TRBV5-1 and TRBJ2-2, with a weak D call TRBD2 (6 bases). V was cut by 2 bases and J by 6 bases, with 14 bases left in between. The CDR3 contains 15 residues. Germline V lookup: CDR1 SGHRS, CDR2 YFSETQ. The CDR3 spells CASSFRVRRAGELFF. CDR3 DNA sequence: TGCGCCAGCAGCTTCAGGGTAAGGAGGGCCGGGGAGCTGTTTTTT.

J is TRBJ1-2 and V is TRBV10-3, with D possibly being TRBD1 (5 bases). Germline V lookup: CDR1 ENHRY, CDR2 SYGVKD. V was trimmed by 0 bases and J by 6 bases, leaving 17 bases between them. The CDR3 has 16 residues. Written as DNA, the CDR3 is TGTGCCATCAGTGAGTCGGATCCCCAGGGCGTGGATGGCTACACCTTC. It encodes CAISESDPQGVDGYTF.

The chain carries TRBV9 and TRBJ2-7, with D possibly TRBD1 on 6 matching bases. Trimming removed 5 bases from V and 0 bases from J, with 15 bases in between. The CDR3 runs 15 residues. Germline assignment: CDR1 SGDLS and CDR2 YYNGEE. This chain's CDR3 is CASSAGTTSSYEQYF. The CDR3 DNA sequence: TGTGCCAGCAGTGCCGGGACAACGAGCTCCTACGAGCAGTACTTC.

The chain links TRBV3-1 (or the pseudogene TRBV3-2) to TRBJ2-3; TRBD2 aligns across 10 bases. V lost 6 bases and J lost 4; bases outside the gene matches: 7. Per the germline V gene, CDR1 is LGHDT and CDR2 is YNNKEL (reference sequence). The CDR3 sequence is 15 residues long. CDR3 bases: TGTGCCAGCAGTCGAGCGGGGGGGCGATCAGATACGCAGTATTTT. It encodes CASSRAGGRSDTQYF.

V and J are TRBV9 and TRBJ2-5; TRBD1 might be the D (6 bases). The V end lost 1 base, the J end lost 2 bases, and 12 bases lay between the germline ends. The germline gives CDR1 SGDLS, CDR2 YYNGEE. CDR3 length: 15 residues. The CDR3 nucleotides are TGTGCCAGCAGCGTATTAACGACAGGACAAGAGACCCAGTACTTC. It encodes CASSVLTTGQETQYF.

Only a few counts were recorded for this clone. J is TRBJ1-6 and V is TRBV21-1; no DNA check was done on the table's D call, TRBD1. TRBV21-1 is described as a pseudogene. This CDR3 region has 19 residues. CDR3 in DNA: TGTGCCAGCAGCAAAGACCACCGACAGGGAGCCTCTGTATGTTCACCCCTCCACTTT. This encodes CASSKDHRQGASVCSPLHF.

This clone has a handful of counts. The J gene is TRBJ2-2, the V gene TRBV6-2 or TRBV6-3; a weak D match, TRBD1 (5 bases). The CDR3 is 15 residues long. V lost 2 bases and J lost 5, with 12 bases in between. CDR1 MNHEY and CDR2 SVGEGT come from the germline V gene. The DNA of the CDR3 is TGTGCCAGCAGTTACAGGGGTTCAGAGACCGGGGAGCTGTTTTTT. This sequence encodes CASSYRGSETGELFF.

The rearrangement uses TRBV7-8 and TRBJ1-2, with a possible D match to TRBD1 (5 bases). V was shortened by 5 bases and J by 3 bases, with 22 bases between the two germline ends. The CDR3 is 17 amino acids. Germline values: CDR1 SGHVS, CDR2 FQNEAQ. The CDR3 nucleotides read TGTGCCAGCAGCCGGGCTCTACCCGGGGGGGTGGACTATGGCTACACCTTC. It specifies CASSRALPGGVDYGYTF.

V and J are TRBV7-9 and TRBJ2-3; D unclear. This CDR3 has 17 amino acids. The V end was cut by 5 bases, the J end by 0 bases, with 18 bases between. Germline CDR1 is SEHNR and CDR2 is FQNEAQ (reference sequence). This chain's CDR3 is CASSGRLQTASTDTQYF. The CDR3 region has the DNA TGTGCCAGCAGCGGCAGACTCCAGACCGCTAGCACAGATACGCAGTATTTT.

The chain links TRBV14 to TRBJ1-2; D is uncertain. Germline V gene sequence: CDR1 SGHDN, CDR2 FVKESK. This CDR3 spans 18 amino acids. V lost 2 bases to trimming and J lost 8 bases, with 27 bases between them. For the CDR3, the DNA is TGTGCCAGCAGCCAATTGTATCTTGGCAGGTTTTCAACGGGGGGCTACACCTTC. Translation: CASSQLYLGRFSTGGYTF.

This clone was seen a single time. The rearrangement links TRBV2 to TRBJ2-3; TRBD2 agrees at 9 bases. V was clipped by 2 bases and J by 0 bases; unmatched bases: 6. The germline gives CDR1 SNHLY, CDR2 FYNNEI. The CDR3 extends over 17 amino acids. The CDR3 reads CASSEPRLAGSTDTQYF. The CDR3 DNA reads as TGTGCCAGCAGTGAACCTCGGCTAGCGGGGAGCACAGATACGCAGTATTTT.

The V and J genes are TRBV18 and TRBJ2-3; possible D gene TRBD1, 6 bases. The V gene lost 6 bases and the J gene lost 5 bases, with 21 bases spanning the gap. Germline CDR1 and CDR2: KGHSH and LQKENI. The CDR3 consists of 16 residues. This CDR3 is CASSSRKQGSIDTQYF. The CDR3 DNA reads TGTGCCAGCTCCTCCCGGAAACAGGGTTCAATAGATACGCAGTATTTT.

The V gene is TRBV5-1, the J gene TRBJ1-3, with 8 bases identical to TRBD1. V lost 4 bases to trimming and J lost 0 bases; unmatched junction nucleotides: 0. The CDR3 is 14 amino acids. Germline loops: CDR1 SGHRS, CDR2 YFSETQ. This chain's CDR3 is CASSQGASGNTIYF. The CDR3 DNA reads TGCGCCAGCAGCCAGGGGGCCTCTGGAAACACCATATATTTT.